Listed below are T cell receptor beta chains from one sample, sequenced in a study of patients and donors after allogeneic stem cell transplantation. Each CDR3 protein is one row after TCRdb ran MiXCR on the RT-PCR reads. The sample lists some 880,000 distinct CDR3 sequences; 18% were seen once. The specimen was blood, either unsorted or a sorted T cell fraction (not recorded which). Every receptor here comes from a human donor who was either an allogeneic HSCT recipient or a stem cell or donor lymphocyte infusion donor (not recorded which). It is not recorded whose cells these are; they may come from a transplant donor. Each CDR3 is given with its conserved first and last residue. A D gene is named only where the DNA matches it firmly. Not all rows give a size; the values are once, few, many and, for expanded clones, a class.

clone size	V gene	D gene	J gene	CDR3 protein	CDR3 DNA
-	TRBV20-1	-	TRBJ1-6	CSARDGRRNSPLHF	TGCAGTGCTAGAGATGGACGGCGTAATTCACCCCTCCACTTT
-	TRBV6-5	-	TRBJ1-2	CASSYWVGGDYGYTF	TGTGCCAGCAGTTACTGGGTCGGGGGAGACTATGGCTACACCTTC
-	TRBV11-2	-	TRBJ2-2	CASSFDGQSTGELFF	TGTGCCAGCAGCTTCGATGGACAGAGCACCGGGGAGCTGTTTTTT
few	TRBV6-2/TRBV6-3	-	TRBJ1-2	CASSFHGGDYGYTF	TGTGCCAGCAGTTTCCACGGGGGGGACTATGGCTACACCTTC
few	TRBV12-5	TRBD1	TRBJ2-7	CASGLSRDSPYEQYF	TGTGCTAGTGGTTTGAGTCGGGACAGCCCCTACGAGCAGTACTTC
many	TRBV5-1	TRBD2	TRBJ2-1	CASSLSLAGLNEQFF	TGCGCCAGCAGCTTGTCACTAGCGGGATTGAATGAGCAGTTCTTC
few	TRBV12-3/TRBV12-4	TRBD1	TRBJ1-1	CASSGQGYEAFF	TGTGCCAGCTCCGGACAGGGGTACGAAGCTTTCTTT
few	TRBV24-1	-	TRBJ2-5	CATSDLGGSQETQYF	TGTGCCACCAGTGATTTGGGGGGCAGTCAAGAGACCCAGTACTTC
-	TRBV7-2	TRBD1	TRBJ2-2	CASRTGDGTGELFF	TGTGCCAGCCGTACAGGGGATGGGACCGGGGAGCTGTTTTTT
-	TRBV5-1	TRBD1	TRBJ2-3	CASSLDGQGATDTQYF	TGCGCCAGCAGCTTGGACGGGCAGGGGGCCACAGATACGCAGTATTTT
few	TRBV5-6	-	TRBJ1-5	CASSARGLSNQPQHF	TGTGCCAGCAGTGCCAGGGGCTTGAGCAATCAGCCCCAGCATTTT
-	TRBV5-1	-	TRBJ2-3	CASSGEQIYTDTQYF	TGCGCCAGCAGCGGGGAACAAATCTACACAGATACGCAGTATTTT
many	TRBV5-1	-	TRBJ2-7	CASSLPGLLSYEQYF	TGCGCCAGCAGCTTACCGGGACTCCTCTCCTACGAGCAGTACTTC
few	TRBV6-1	TRBD2	TRBJ2-2	CASSEEASGTGELFF	TGTGCCAGCAGTGAAGAGGCTAGCGGGACCGGGGAGCTGTTTTTT
few	TRBV9	-	TRBJ2-7	CASSSTPSAEQYF	TGTGCCAGCAGCAGTACCCCTAGCGCCGAGCAGTACTTC
many	TRBV12-3/TRBV12-4	TRBD1	TRBJ1-6	CASRWTGYNSPLHF	TGTGCCAGCAGATGGACAGGCTATAATTCACCCCTCCACTTT
-	TRBV5-1	-	TRBJ2-7	CASSLKGWEQYF	TGCGCCAGCAGCTTGAAGGGTTGGGAGCAGTACTTC
-	TRBV6-2/TRBV6-3	-	TRBJ1-5	CASRGQVPQPQHF	TGTGCCAGCAGAGGGCAGGTTCCTCAGCCCCAGCATTTT
few	TRBV29-1	-	TRBJ2-6	CSVREISGANVLTF	TGCAGCGTGAGGGAAATCTCTGGGGCCAACGTCCTGACTTTC
few	TRBV7-9	TRBD1	TRBJ1-2	CASSFGQGDSDGYTF	TGTGCCAGCAGCTTTGGCCAGGGGGACAGTGATGGCTACACCTTC
-	TRBV6-5	TRBD1	TRBJ1-3	CASSSSTGVGNTIYF	TGTGCCAGCAGCTCCTCGACAGGGGTTGGAAACACCATATATTTT
few	TRBV10-3	TRBD1	TRBJ2-1	CAIRDRHNEQFF	TGTGCCATCAGGGACAGGCACAATGAGCAGTTCTTC
-	TRBV12-5	TRBD1	TRBJ2-7	CASGLVLDRVYEQYF	TGTGCTAGTGGTTTGGTTCTCGACAGGGTCTACGAGCAGTACTTC
-	TRBV9	TRBD1	TRBJ1-1	CASSVAGTGAPNTEAFF	TGTGCCAGCAGCGTAGCGGGGACAGGGGCCCCGAACACTGAAGCTTTCTTT
few	TRBV2	-	TRBJ1-5	CASSERPAGYSNQPQHF	TGTGCCAGCAGTGAAAGGCCTGCGGGGTATAGCAATCAGCCCCAGCATTTT
few	TRBV6-1	TRBD2	TRBJ2-4	CASIGLAGGKNIQYF	TGTGCCAGCATTGGACTAGCGGGAGGGAAAAACATTCAGTACTTC